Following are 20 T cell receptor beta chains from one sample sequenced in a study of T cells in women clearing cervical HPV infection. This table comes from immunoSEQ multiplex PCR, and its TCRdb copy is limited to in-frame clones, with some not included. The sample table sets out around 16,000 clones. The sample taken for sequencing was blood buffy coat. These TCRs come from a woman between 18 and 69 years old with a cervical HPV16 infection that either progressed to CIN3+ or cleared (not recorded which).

The CDR3 spells CSARRTGGIYEQYF. The CDR3 DNA, read in part, is TGCAGTGCTAGACGGACAGGGGGTATCTACGAG. The rearrangement uses TRBV20-1 and TRBJ2-7, with TRBD1 matching over 10 bases. Sequencing ends 3 residues short of the CDR3 end; the germline J gene provides the rest. V was clipped by 2 bases and J by 3 bases; unmatched bases: 4. The length of the CDR3 is 14 residues. Germline assignment: CDR1 DFQATT and CDR2 SNEGSKA (reference sequence).

CDR3 protein: CASSLKGAGGYTF. The sequenced CDR3 bases are TGTGCCAGCAGCTTGAAGGGGGCCGGTGGC. The V call is TRBV5-5, the J call TRBJ1-2, with 7 bases that match TRBD1. The DNA ends 3 residues before the CDR3 does, and the rest of the CDR3 is filled in from the germline J gene. Trimming cost V 1 base and J 7 bases; bases outside gene matches: 4. This CDR3 region has 13 residues. From germline, CDR1 is SGHKS and CDR2 YYEKEE (reference sequence). The full variable domain, completed using reference TRBV5-5 and TRBJ1-2, is DAGVTQSPTHLIKTRGQQVTLRCSPISGHKSVSWYQQVLGQGPQFIFQYYEKEERGRGNFPDRFSARQFPNYSSELNVNALLLGDSALYLCASSLKGAGGYTFGSGTRLTVV.

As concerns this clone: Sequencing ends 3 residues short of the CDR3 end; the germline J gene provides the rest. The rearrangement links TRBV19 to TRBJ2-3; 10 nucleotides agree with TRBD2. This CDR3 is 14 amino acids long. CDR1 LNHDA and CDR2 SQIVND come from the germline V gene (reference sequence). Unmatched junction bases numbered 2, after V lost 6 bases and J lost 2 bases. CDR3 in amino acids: CASRLAGVTDTQYF. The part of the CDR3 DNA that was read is TGTGCCAGTAGGCTAGCGGGGGTCACAGATACG.

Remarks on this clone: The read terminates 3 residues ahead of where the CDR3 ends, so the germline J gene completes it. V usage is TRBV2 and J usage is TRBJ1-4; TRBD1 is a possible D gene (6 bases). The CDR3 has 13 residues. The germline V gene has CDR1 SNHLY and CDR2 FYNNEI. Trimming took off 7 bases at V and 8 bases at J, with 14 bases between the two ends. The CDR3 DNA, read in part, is TGTGCCAGCAATAACAGGGTTGAGGAAAAA. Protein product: CASNNRVEEK. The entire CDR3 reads CASNNRVEEKLFF.

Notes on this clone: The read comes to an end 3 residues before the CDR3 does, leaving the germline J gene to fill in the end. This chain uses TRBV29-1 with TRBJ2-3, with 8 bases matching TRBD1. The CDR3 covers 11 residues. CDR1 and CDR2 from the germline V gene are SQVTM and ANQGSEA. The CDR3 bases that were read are TGCAGCGTCAGGGGGCAAGAGACG. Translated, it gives CSVRGQET. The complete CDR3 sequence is CSVRGQETQYF.

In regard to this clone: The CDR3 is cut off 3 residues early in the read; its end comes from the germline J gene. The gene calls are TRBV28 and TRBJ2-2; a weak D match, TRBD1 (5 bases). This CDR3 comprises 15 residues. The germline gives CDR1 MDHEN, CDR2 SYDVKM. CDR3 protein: CASSPSKGSASPLFF. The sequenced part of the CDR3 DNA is TGTGCCAGCAGCCCATCGAAGGGGTCGGCTTCACCG.

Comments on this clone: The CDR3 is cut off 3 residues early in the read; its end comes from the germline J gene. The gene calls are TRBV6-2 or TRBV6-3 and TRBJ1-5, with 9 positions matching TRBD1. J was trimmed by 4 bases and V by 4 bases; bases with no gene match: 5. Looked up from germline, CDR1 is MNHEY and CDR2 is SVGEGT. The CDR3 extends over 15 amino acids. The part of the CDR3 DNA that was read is TGTGCCAGCAGTTTTGGACAGGGGTGGAATCAGCCC. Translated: CASSFGQGWNQP. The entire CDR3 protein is CASSFGQGWNQPQHF.

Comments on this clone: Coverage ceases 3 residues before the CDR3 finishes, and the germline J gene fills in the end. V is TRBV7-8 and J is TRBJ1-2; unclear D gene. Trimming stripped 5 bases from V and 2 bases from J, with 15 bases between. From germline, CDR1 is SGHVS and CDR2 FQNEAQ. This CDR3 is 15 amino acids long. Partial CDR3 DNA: TGTGCCAGCAGCAAACATGAATCTCCGAACTATGGC. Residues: CASSKHESPNYG. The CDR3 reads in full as CASSKHESPNYGYTF. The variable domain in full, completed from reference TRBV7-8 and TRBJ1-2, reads GAGVSQSPRYKVAKRGQDVALRCDPISGHVSLFWYQQALGQGPEFLTYFQNEAQLDKSGLPSDRFFAERPEGSVSTLKIQRTQQEDSAVYLCASSKHESPNYGYTFGSGTRLTVV.

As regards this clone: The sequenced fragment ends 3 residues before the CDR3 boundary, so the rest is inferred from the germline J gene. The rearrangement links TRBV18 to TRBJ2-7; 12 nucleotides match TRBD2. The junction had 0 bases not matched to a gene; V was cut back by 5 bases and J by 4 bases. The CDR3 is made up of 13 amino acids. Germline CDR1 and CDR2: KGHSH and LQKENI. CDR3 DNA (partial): TGTGCCAGCTCAACTAGCGGGAGGTACGAG. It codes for CASSTSGRYE. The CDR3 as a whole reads CASSTSGRYEQYF.

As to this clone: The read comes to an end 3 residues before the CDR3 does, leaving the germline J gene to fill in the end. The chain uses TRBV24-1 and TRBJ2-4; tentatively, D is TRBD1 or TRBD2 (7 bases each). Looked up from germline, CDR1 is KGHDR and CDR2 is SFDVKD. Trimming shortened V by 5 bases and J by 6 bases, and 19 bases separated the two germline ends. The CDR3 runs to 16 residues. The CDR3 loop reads CATSGPTGRGGNIQYF. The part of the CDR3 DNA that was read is TGTGCCACCAGTGGGCCGACAGGGAGGGGCGGAAACATT.

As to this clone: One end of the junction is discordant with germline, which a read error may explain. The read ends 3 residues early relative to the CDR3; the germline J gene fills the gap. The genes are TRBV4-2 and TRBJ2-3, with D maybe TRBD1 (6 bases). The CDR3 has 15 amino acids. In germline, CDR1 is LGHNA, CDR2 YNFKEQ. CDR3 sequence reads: CASSQEHRDTDTQYF. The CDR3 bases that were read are TGCGCCAGCAGCCAAGAGCACAGGGACACAGATACG.

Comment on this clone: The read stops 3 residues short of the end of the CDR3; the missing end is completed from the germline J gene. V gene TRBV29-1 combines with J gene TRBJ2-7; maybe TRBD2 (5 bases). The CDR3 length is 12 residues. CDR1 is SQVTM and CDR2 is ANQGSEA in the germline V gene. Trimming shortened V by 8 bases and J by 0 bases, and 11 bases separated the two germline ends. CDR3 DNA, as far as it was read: TGCAGCTTTAGCGAGGGCTCCTACGAG. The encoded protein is CSFSEGSYE. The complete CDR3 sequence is CSFSEGSYEQYF.

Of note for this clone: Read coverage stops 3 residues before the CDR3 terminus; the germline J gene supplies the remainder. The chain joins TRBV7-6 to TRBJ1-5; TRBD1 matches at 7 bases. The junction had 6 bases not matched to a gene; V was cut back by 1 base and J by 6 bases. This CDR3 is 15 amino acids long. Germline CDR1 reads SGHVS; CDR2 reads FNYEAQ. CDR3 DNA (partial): TGTGCCAGCAGCTTAGGAGGGGGCATGGGTCAGCCC. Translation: CASSLGGGMGQP. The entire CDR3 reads CASSLGGGMGQPQHF.

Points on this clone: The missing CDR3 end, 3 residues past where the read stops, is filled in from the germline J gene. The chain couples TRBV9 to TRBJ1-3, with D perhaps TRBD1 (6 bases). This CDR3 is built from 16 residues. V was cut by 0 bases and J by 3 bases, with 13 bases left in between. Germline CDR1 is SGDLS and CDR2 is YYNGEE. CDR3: CASSVVGGGFGNTIYF. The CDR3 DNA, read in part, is TGTGCCAGCAGCGTAGTAGGAGGGGGTTTTGGAAACACC.

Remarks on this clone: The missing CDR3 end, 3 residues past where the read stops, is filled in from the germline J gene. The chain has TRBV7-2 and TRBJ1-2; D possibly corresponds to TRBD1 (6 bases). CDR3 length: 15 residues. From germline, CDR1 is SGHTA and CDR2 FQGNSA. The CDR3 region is CASSLVPGHYYDYTF. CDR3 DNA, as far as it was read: TGTGCCAGCAGCTTAGTTCCGGGACACTATTACGAC.

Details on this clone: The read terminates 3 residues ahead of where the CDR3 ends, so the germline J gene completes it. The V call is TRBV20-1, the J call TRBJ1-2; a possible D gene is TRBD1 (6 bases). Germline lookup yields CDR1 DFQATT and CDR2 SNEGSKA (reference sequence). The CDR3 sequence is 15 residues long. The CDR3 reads CSAASLSGGAYDYTF. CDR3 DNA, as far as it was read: TGCAGTGCCGCCTCCCTTAGCGGGGGCGCCTACGAC.

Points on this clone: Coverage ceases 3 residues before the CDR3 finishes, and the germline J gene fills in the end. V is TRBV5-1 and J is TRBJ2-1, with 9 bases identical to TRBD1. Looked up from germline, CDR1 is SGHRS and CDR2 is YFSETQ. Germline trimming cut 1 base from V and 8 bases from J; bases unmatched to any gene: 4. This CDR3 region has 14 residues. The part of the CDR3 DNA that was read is TGCGCCAGCAGCTTGTGGACAGGGGAGGATGAG. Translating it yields CASSLWTGEDE. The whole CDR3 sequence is CASSLWTGEDEQFF.

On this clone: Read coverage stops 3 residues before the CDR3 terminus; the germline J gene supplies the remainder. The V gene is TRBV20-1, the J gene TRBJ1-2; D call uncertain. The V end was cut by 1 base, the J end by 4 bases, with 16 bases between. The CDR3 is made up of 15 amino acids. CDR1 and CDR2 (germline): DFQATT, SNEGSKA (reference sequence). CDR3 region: CSARGRRGEVYGYTF. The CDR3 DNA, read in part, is TGCAGTGCTAGAGGTAGACGGGGAGAAGTCTATGGC.

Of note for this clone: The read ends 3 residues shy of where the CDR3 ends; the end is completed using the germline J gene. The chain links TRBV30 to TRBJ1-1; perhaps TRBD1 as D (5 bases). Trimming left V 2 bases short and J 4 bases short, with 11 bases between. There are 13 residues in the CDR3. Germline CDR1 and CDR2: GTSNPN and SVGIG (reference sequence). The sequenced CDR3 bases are TGTGCCTGGAGTTCACAGGTAGGCACTGAA. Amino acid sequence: CAWSSQVGTE. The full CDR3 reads CAWSSQVGTEAFF.

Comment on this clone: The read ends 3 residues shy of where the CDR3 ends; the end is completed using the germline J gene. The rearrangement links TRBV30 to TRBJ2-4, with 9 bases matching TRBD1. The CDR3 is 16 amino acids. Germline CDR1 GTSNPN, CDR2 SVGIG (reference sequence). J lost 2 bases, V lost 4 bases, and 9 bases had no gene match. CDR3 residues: CAWNGDRVPTKNIQYF. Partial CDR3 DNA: TGTGCCTGGAATGGGGACAGGGTGCCCACCAAAAACATT.